Listed here is a single TCR beta chain. The V end was cut by 6 bases, the J end by 6 bases, with 14 bases between. This CDR3 has 13 residues. Germline V gene data show CDR1 as KGHSH and CDR2 as LQKENI. The data are from a study of blood T cell repertoires in COVID-19. As for the study in general: T cells, B-cell-depleted T cells, or PBMCs provided the cDNA or gDNA that served as material.

TCRdb's copy holds only in-frame clones and misses some; the assay was immunoSEQ multiplex PCR. The sample has 100,000 to 150,000 clones, less than 90% seen once. This receptor was taken from a woman older than 75 with acute or convalescent COVID-19. Sequenced material: peripheral blood. The chain combines TRBV18 with TRBJ1-2; D ambiguous. The CDR3 DNA reads TGTGCCAGCTCGCCCCGGGAGGGCCATGGCTACACCTTC. This codes for CASSPREGHGYTF.